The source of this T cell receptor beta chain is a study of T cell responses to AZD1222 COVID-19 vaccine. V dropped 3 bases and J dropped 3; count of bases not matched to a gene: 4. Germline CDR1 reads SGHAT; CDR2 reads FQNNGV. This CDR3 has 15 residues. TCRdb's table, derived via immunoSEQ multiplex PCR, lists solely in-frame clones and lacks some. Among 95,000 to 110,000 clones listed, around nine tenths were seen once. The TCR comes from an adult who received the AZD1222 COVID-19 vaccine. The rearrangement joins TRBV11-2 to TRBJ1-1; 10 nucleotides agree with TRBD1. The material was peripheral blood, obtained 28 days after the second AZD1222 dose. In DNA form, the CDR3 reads TGTGCCAGCAGCTTTCCCGACAGGGGGCACACTGAAGCTTTCTTT. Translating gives CASSFPDRGHTEAFF.